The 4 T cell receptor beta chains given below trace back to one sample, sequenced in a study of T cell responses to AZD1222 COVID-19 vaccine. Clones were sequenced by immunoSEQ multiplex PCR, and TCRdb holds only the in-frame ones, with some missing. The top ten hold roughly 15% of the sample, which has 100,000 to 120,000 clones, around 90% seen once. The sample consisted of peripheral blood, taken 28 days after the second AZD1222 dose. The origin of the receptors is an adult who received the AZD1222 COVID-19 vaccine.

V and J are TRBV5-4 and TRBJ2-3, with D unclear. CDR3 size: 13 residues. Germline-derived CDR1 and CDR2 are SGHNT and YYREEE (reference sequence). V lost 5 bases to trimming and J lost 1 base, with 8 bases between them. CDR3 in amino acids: CASRRSGTDTQYF. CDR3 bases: TGTGCCAGCAGACGTTCGGGCACAGATACGCAGTATTTT.

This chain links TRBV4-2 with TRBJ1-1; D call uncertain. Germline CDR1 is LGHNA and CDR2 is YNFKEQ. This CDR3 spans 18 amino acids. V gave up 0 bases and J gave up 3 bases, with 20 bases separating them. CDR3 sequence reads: CASSQELSADRRDTEAFF. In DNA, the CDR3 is TGTGCCAGCAGCCAAGAGTTGTCGGCAGACCGAAGGGACACTGAAGCTTTCTTT.

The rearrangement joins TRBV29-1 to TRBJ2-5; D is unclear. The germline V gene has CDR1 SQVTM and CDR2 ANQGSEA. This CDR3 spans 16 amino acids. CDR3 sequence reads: CRHNSATLGNQETQYF. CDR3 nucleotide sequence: TGCAGACATAATTCGGCCACCCTAGGCAACCAAGAGACCCAGTACTTC.

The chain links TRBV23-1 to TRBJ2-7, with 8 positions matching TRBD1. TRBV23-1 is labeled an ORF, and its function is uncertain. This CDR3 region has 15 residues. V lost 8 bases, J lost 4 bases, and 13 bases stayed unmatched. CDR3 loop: CASSIDRGRSYEQYF. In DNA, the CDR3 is TGCGCCAGCTCAATTGACAGGGGACGATCGTACGAGCAGTACTTC.